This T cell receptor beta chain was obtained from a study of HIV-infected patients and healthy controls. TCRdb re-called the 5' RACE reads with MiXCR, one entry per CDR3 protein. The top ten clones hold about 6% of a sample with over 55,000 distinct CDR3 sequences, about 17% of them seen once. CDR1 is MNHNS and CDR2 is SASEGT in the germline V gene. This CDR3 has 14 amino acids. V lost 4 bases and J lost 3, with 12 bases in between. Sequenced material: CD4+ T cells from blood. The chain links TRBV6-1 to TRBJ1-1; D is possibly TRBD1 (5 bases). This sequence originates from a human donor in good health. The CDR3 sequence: CASSGIQDDTEAFF. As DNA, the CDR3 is TGTGCCAGCAGTGGGATACAGGACGACACTGAAGCTTTCTTT.